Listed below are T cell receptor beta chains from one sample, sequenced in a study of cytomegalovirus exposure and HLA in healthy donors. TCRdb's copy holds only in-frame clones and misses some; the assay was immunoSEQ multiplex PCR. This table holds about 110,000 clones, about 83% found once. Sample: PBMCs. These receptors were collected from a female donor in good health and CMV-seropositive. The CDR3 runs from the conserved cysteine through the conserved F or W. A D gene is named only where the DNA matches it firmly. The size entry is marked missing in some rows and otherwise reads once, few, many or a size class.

CDR3 protein: CASSLATARRHPNYGYTF
CDR3 DNA: TGTGCCAGCAGCTTAGCTACAGCCCGACGGCACCCTAACTATGGCTACACCTTC
J gene: TRBJ1-2
clone size: NA
V gene: TRBV7-2
D gene: NA

CDR3 protein: CASSPTSGRANEQFF
CDR3 DNA: TGTGCCAGCAGCCCAACTAGCGGGAGGGCGAATGAGCAGTTCTTC
J gene: TRBJ2-1
clone size: NA
V gene: TRBV11-2
D gene: TRBD2

CDR3 protein: CASSGRLSGRYEQFF
CDR3 DNA: TGTGCCAGCAGCGGCCGCCTTAGCGGGAGGTATGAGCAGTTCTTC
J gene: TRBJ2-1
clone size: NA
V gene: TRBV25-1
D gene: TRBD2

CDR3 protein: CASSLDQGTSGSNEQFF
CDR3 DNA: TGTGCCAGCAGCTTGGATCAGGGGACTAGCGGGAGCAATGAGCAGTTCTTC
J gene: TRBJ2-1
clone size: NA
V gene: TRBV7-2
D gene: TRBD2

CDR3 protein: CASRGDRAGANVLTF
CDR3 DNA: TGTGCCAGCAGAGGGGACAGGGCTGGGGCCAACGTCCTGACTTTC
J gene: TRBJ2-6
clone size: NA
V gene: TRBV2
D gene: TRBD1

CDR3 protein: CASSNRGMNTGELFF
CDR3 DNA: TGTGCCAGCAGCAACAGGGGGATGAACACCGGGGAGCTGTTTTTT
J gene: TRBJ2-2
clone size: NA
V gene: TRBV9
D gene: TRBD1

CDR3 protein: CASSLKEPGRYEQYF
CDR3 DNA: TGTGCCAGCAGCTTAAAGGAGCCAGGGCGCTACGAGCAGTACTTC
J gene: TRBJ2-7
clone size: NA
V gene: TRBV7-2
D gene: NA

CDR3 protein: CASSFAGLAGKPGELFF
CDR3 DNA: TGTGCCAGCAGTTTCGCGGGACTAGCGGGCAAACCCGGAGAGCTGTTTTTT
J gene: TRBJ2-2
clone size: NA
V gene: TRBV28
D gene: TRBD2

CDR3 protein: CASSLESFREAYGYTF
CDR3 DNA: TGTGCCAGCAGCTTAGAGAGCTTCAGGGAGGCCTATGGCTACACCTTC
J gene: TRBJ1-2
clone size: few
V gene: TRBV7-9
D gene: NA

CDR3 protein: CASSFTTGKSEQFF
CDR3 DNA: TGTGCCAGCAGTTTCACGACAGGGAAGAGTGAGCAGTTCTTC
J gene: TRBJ2-1
clone size: NA
V gene: TRBV6-6
D gene: TRBD1

CDR3 protein: CASRRGQQVYGYTF
CDR3 DNA: TGTGCCAGCAGACGGGGACAGCAAGTTTATGGCTACACCTTC
J gene: TRBJ1-2
clone size: NA
V gene: TRBV25-1
D gene: TRBD1

CDR3 protein: CASSAGQGVEQYF
CDR3 DNA: TGTGCCAGCAGTGCGGGACAGGGGGTTGAGCAGTACTTC
J gene: TRBJ2-7
clone size: few
V gene: TRBV2
D gene: TRBD1

CDR3 protein: CASSLVALGQETQYF
CDR3 DNA: TGTGCCAGCAGCTTAGTGGCTCTTGGCCAAGAGACCCAGTACTTC
J gene: TRBJ2-5
clone size: few
V gene: TRBV7-2
D gene: NA

CDR3 protein: CASSPPSGSFPGELFF
CDR3 DNA: TGTGCCAGCAGTCCCCCTAGCGGGAGTTTCCCCGGGGAGCTGTTTTTT
J gene: TRBJ2-2
clone size: once
V gene: TRBV27
D gene: TRBD2

CDR3 protein: CASMDRGSGNTIYF
CDR3 DNA: TGTGCCAGCATGGACAGGGGGTCTGGAAACACCATATATTTT
J gene: TRBJ1-3
clone size: NA
V gene: TRBV28
D gene: TRBD1